A selection of T cell receptor beta chains follows, all from one sample in a study of Ad26.COV2.S vaccination and SARS-CoV-2 variants. Generated by immunoSEQ multiplex PCR, the TCRdb table keeps only in-frame clones and is missing some. The sample lists about 440,000 clones, around nine tenths occurring once. The material was peripheral blood, obtained in a trial of Ad26.COV2.S vaccine versus placebo. These receptors all stem from a person between 18 and 65 years old who received the Ad26.COV2.S COVID-19 vaccine or a placebo. CDR3s include the opening cysteine and the closing phenylalanine or tryptophan. The D gene is left open where the match is weak.

D gene	V gene	J gene	CDR3 DNA	CDR3 protein
NA	TRBV9	TRBJ1-2	TGTGCCAGCAGCGTACCAGGGACTGGCTACACCTTC	CASSVPGTGYTF
TRBD2	TRBV2	TRBJ2-1	TGTGCCAGCAACTTCATGACTAGCGGGAGGGCCGCGAATGAGCAGTTCTTC	CASNFMTSGRAANEQFF
TRBD1	TRBV18	TRBJ2-6	TGTGCCAGCTCACCATTCGTTCGACAGGGGGCTGGGGCCAACGTCCTGACTTTC	CASSPFVRQGAGANVLTF
NA	TRBV27	TRBJ2-1	TGTGCCAGCAGTTTACTAGGAGCCTCCCAGTTCTTC	CASSLLGASQFF
NA	TRBV27	TRBJ1-3	TGTGCCAGCAGTACGGAACCTGGAAACACCATATATTTT	CASSTEPGNTIYF
NA	TRBV29-1	TRBJ1-2	TGCAGCGTCGGAGAGACAGGCACCACTGGCTACACCTTC	CSVGETGTTGYTF
NA	TRBV5-6	TRBJ1-2	TGTGCCAGCAGCTTGGTTGGGGAGATGGGCTACACCTTC	CASSLVGEMGYTF
TRBD1	TRBV9	TRBJ1-3	TGTGCCAGCAGCGCGACAGGGGACTCTGGAAACACCATATATTTT	CASSATGDSGNTIYF
NA	TRBV19	TRBJ2-7	TGTGCCAGTAGTGCGGCCATTGGTAGCGGTAGCTCCTACGAGCAGTACTTC	CASSAAIGSGSSYEQYF
NA	TRBV30	TRBJ1-2	TGTGCCGGGGACATCCGCTATGGCTACACCTTC	CAGDIRYGYTF
NA	TRBV9	TRBJ2-7	TGTGCCAGCAGCGTAGGACGGCTAGGCTACGAGCAGTACTTC	CASSVGRLGYEQYF
NA	TRBV21-1	TRBJ2-7	TGTGCCAGCAGCAAAGTAAAGCAGGGACTAATCTCCTACGAGCAGTACTTC	CASSKVKQGLISYEQYF
NA	TRBV7-8	TRBJ2-2	TGTGCCAGCAGCTTGGGACTGCGAAGGCGGTCCGGGGAGCTGTTTTTT	CASSLGLRRRSGELFF
NA	TRBV30	TRBJ2-1	TGTGCCCGAGCGGCGCTTAGCTCCTACAATGAGCAGTTCTTC	CARAALSSYNEQFF
TRBD2	TRBV30	TRBJ2-1	TGTGCCTTACGGGGGGGGTCAGGCTATGAGCAGTTCTTC	CALRGGSGYEQFF
NA	TRBV3-1/TRBV3-2	TRBJ1-6	TGTGCCAGCACGGGGGGGAAGCATTCACCCCTCCACTTT	CASTGGKHSPLHF